The sequence of this T cell receptor (beta chain) was determined in a study of T-cell memory formation after mild COVID-19. The study, taken as a whole, reports: Pre-infection memory held some responding clones, suggesting pre-existing cross-reactive T cells responded. Shrinking CD4+ clones resided mostly in CM and EM, and CD8+ ones in EMRA. From day 15 to 85, contracting clones were balanced between CD4 and CD8, whereas later expanders leaned toward CD4+.

A word on this clonotype: Its target is unknown.

Germline CDR1 reads MNHEY; CDR2 reads SVGAGI. The CDR3 length is 14 residues. V lost 6 bases and J lost 1, with 9 bases in between. From 5'RACE with constant-segment primers came TCR alpha and TCR beta cDNA libraries that carried sample barcodes and UMIs. TCRdb analysed the 5' RACE reads with MiXCR anew, one entry per CDR3 protein. Among about 140,000 distinct CDR3 sequences listed, 11% to 15% were seen once. This clonotype was sampled from an adult woman who had mild COVID-19 (a few samples of this study predate the infection). Cell type and time point are not known. Sequencing was done on a sample of PBMCs or a T cell subset sorted from them (not recorded which). The rearrangement uses TRBV6-5 and TRBJ2-2; weak D call: TRBD1 (6 bases). CDR3: CASSETGNTGELFF. CDR3 sequence (DNA): TGTGCCAGCAGCGAGACAGGGAACACCGGGGAGCTGTTTTTT.